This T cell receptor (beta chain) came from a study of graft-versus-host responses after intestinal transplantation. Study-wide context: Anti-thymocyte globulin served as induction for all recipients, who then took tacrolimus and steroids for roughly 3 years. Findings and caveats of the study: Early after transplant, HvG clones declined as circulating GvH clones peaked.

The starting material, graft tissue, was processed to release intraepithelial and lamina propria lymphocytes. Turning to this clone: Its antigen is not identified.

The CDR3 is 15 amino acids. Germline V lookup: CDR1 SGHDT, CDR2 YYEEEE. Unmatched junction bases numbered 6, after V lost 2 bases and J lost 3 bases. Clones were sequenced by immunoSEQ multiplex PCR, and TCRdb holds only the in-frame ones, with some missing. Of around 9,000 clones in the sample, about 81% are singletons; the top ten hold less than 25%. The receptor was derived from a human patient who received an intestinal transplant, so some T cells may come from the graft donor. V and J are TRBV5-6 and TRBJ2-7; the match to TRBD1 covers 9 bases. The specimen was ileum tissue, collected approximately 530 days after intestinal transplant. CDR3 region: CASSLGSTGGYEQYF. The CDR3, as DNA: TGTGCCAGCAGCTTAGGTTCGACAGGGGGCTACGAGCAGTACTTC. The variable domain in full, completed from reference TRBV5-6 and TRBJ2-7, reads DAGVTQSPTHLIKTRGQQVTLRCSPKSGHDTVSWYQQALGQGPQFIFQYYEEEERQRGNFPDRFSGHQFPNYSSELNVNALLLGDSALYLCASSLGSTGGYEQYFGPGTRLTVT.